These 8 T cell receptor beta chains were sequenced from one sample in a study of T cells in Graves' hyperthyroidism and ophthalmopathy (dated by TCRdb to about 2019). Library generation was performed with multiplex PCR. These reads were obtained on an Illumina HiSeq 2000. The TCR beta CDR3 regions were amplified from the RNA transcripts. A first-round RT-PCR of the TCR CDR3 used the HTBI primer set with the Qiagen OneStep RT-PCR kit. TCRdb itself trimmed the public reads at Q25 with fastp, ran MiXCR and retained productive beta chains. Each CDR3 protein gets just one entry, which takes the most common genes and DNA from the rows behind it. The sample table records about 600,000 distinct CDR3 sequences; about a sixth of these occur just once. In total, the top ten clones hold 2.5% to 4% of the sample. The specimen sequenced was blood. The receptors here all came from a middle-aged woman with Graves' ophthalmopathy.

V is TRBV2 and J is TRBJ2-2; the D is unclear. The CDR3 is made up of 15 amino acids. V was clipped by 7 bases and J by 4 bases, with 16 bases between them. Germline CDR1 SNHLY, CDR2 FYNNEI. The CDR3 DNA follows: TGTGCCAGCAACGAGGAATACTCGTCCACCGGGGAGCTGTTTTTT. This encodes CASNEEYSSTGELFF.

This clonotype showed up many times. The V and J genes are TRBV20-1 and TRBJ2-5; D is possibly TRBD1 (6 bases). V was cut by 2 bases and J by 3 bases, with 16 bases left in between. Germline V gives CDR1 DFQATT, CDR2 SNEGSKA (reference sequence). The CDR3 runs to 15 residues. The CDR3 here is CSARSLTGGKETQYF. CDR3 coding DNA: TGCAGTGCTAGATCTCTGACAGGAGGCAAAGAGACCCAGTACTTC.

There are many counts of this clonotype. This chain uses TRBV28 with TRBJ1-2; the match to TRBD1 covers 9 bases. The germline V gene has CDR1 MDHEN and CDR2 SYDVKM. V was pared by 2 bases and J by 6 bases, with 4 bases of the junction left unmatched. The CDR3 consists of 14 residues. The CDR3 DNA follows: TGTGCCAGCAGTTTAAGGGGACAGGGAAATGGCTACACCTTC. This translates into CASSLRGQGNGYTF.

This clonotype appeared many times. The chain is built from TRBV28 and TRBJ2-4; no clear D. Germline CDR1 MDHEN, CDR2 SYDVKM. Deletions cut 4 bases from V and 8 bases from J, with 12 bases between. This CDR3 contains 13 residues. The DNA of the CDR3 is TGTGCCAGCAGTTCGGCCCTCCCGGACATTCAGTACTTC. It codes for CASSSALPDIQYF. Combining the CDR3 with reference TRBV28 and TRBJ2-4 gives the whole variable domain DVKVTQSSRYLVKRTGEKVFLECVQDMDHENMFWYRQDPGLGLRLIYFSYDVKMKEKGDIPEGYSVSREKKERFSLILESASTNQTSMYLCASSSALPDIQYFGAGTRLSVL.

Ten or more counts support this clonotype. This chain uses TRBV18 with TRBJ2-5; a weak D match, TRBD1 (6 bases). Trimming cost V 1 base and J 4 bases, with 13 bases left between them. The CDR3 runs to 15 residues. Germline CDR1 reads KGHSH; CDR2 reads LQKENI. DNA of the CDR3: TGTGCCAGCTCACCACGAGGGACGGACAGAGAGACCCAGTACTTC. It yields the protein CASSPRGTDRETQYF. Looking up the rest from reference TRBV18 and TRBJ2-5 gives the full variable domain: NAGVMQNPRHLVRRRGQEARLRCSPMKGHSHVYWYRQLPEEGLKFMVYLQKENIIDESGMPKERFSAEFPKEGPSILRIQQVVRGDSAAYFCASSPRGTDRETQYFGPGTRLLVL.

The sample holds a few counts of this clonotype. V is TRBV7-3 and J is TRBJ2-3; D uncertain. Per germline, CDR1 SGHTA and CDR2 FQGTGA. The CDR3 length is 13 residues. V lost 4 bases and J 5 bases, leaving 10 bases between the germline ends. CDR3 nucleotides: TGTGCCAGCAGCTCCTACTTAGGAGATACGCAGTATTTT. Its translation: CASSSYLGDTQYF.

This clonotype has a handful of counts. Since a much larger clone is just one base distant, this may be a read error. V usage is TRBV28 and J usage is TRBJ2-1, with 8 bases matching TRBD2. Germline V gene lookup returns CDR1 MDHEN and CDR2 SYDVKM. The CDR3 contains 15 residues. V dropped 6 bases and J dropped 5; count of bases not matched to a gene: 9. DNA of the CDR3: TGTGCCAGCAGCAACGGGGGGACTAGTGACAATGAGCAGTTCTTC. Amino acids: CASSNGGTSDNEQFF.

The rearrangement joins TRBV7-9 to TRBJ2-2; D possibly uses TRBD1 or TRBD2 (6 bases each). The CDR3 is 13 residues long. Germline V gene data show CDR1 as SEHNR and CDR2 as FQNEAQ (reference sequence). The V gene lost 2 bases and the J gene lost 13 bases, with 14 bases spanning the gap. The CDR3 is CASSLTAGEVLFF. CDR3 nucleotides: TGTGCCAGCAGCTTAACGGCAGGGGAGGTGCTGTTTTTT.